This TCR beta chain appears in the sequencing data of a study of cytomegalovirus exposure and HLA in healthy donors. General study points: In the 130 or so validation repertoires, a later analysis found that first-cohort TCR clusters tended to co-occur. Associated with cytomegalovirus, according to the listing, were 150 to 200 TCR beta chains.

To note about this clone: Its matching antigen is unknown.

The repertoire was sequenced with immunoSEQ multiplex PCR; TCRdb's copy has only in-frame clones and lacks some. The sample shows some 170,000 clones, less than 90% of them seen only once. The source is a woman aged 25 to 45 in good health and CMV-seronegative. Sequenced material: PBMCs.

CDR3 protein: CASSRGGGTEAFF. CDR3 DNA sequence: TGTGCCAGCAGCCGGGGCGGGGGCACTGAAGCTTTCTTT. This rearrangement joins TRBV5-6 to TRBJ1-1; tentative D call: TRBD1 (5 bases). In germline, CDR1 is SGHDT, CDR2 YYEEEE. The CDR3 loop spans 13 amino acids. V was pared by 4 bases and J by 4 bases, with 11 bases between.